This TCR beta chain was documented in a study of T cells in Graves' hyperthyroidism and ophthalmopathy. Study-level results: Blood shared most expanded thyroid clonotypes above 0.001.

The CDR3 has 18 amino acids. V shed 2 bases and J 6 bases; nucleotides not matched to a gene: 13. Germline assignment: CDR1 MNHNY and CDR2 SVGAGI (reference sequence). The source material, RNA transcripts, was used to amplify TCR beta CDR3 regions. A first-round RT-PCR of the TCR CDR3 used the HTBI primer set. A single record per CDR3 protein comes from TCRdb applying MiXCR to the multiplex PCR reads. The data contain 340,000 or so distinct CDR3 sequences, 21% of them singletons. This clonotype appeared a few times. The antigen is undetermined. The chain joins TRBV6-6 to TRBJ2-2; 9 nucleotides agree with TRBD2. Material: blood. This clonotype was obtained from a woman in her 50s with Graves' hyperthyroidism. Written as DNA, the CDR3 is TGTGCCAGCAGTTACGGGGGGCGGGGGGGCCACGAAGCCGGGGAGCTGTTTTTT. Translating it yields CASSYGGRGGHEAGELFF.